What follows describes a single T cell receptor (beta chain). The antigen remains undetermined. Over chemoradiotherapy, repertoires were sampled more than once. CDR1 is SNHLY and CDR2 is FYNNEI in the germline V gene. The CDR3 runs 11 residues. V was clipped by 5 bases and J by 1 base, with 3 bases between them. This specimen comes from a study of chemoradiotherapy in HPV16-positive cancers. The wider study: Candidate HPV-specific clones and shared TCR motifs came from a couple of HPV16-positive patients.

Sequencing was performed with immunoSEQ multiplex PCR; in TCRdb, only in-frame clones are kept and a portion is missing. The sample lists about 7,900 clones, approximately 91% occurring once. Findings and caveats of the study: During treatment, candidate HPV-specific clones and E7-related motifs expanded in tumor. Better recurrence-free survival went with HPV-responsive T-cell expansion in HPV16-positive patients.

The clonotype was recovered from a human donor with HPV-associated anogenital cancer. The chain has TRBV2 and TRBJ2-7; no firm D call. The sample here was blood, taken from a patient who underwent chemoradiotherapy. The CDR3 loop is CASSMSYEQYF. For the CDR3, the DNA is TGTGCCAGCAGTATGTCCTACGAGCAGTACTTC.